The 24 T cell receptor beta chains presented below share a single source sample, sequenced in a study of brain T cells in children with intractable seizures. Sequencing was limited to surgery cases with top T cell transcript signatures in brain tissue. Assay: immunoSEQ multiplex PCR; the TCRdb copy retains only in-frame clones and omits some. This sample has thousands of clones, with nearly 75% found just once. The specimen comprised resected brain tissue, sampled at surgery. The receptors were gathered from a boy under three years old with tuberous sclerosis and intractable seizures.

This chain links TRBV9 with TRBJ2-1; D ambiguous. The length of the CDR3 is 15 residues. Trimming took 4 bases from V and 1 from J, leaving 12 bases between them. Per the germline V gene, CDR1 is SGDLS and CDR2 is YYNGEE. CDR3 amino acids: CASSPTDGSYNEQFF. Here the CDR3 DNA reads TGTGCCAGCAGCCCCACCGATGGTTCCTACAATGAGCAGTTCTTC.

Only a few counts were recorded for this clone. The CDR3 sequence is CASQKTGIYNEQFF. CDR3 in DNA: TGTGCCAGTCAGAAGACAGGGATCTACAATGAGCAGTTCTTC. This sequence joins TRBV27 and TRBJ2-1; the match to TRBD1 covers 7 bases. After removal of 9 bases from V and 3 bases from J, the junction contained 8 bases not matched to a gene. This CDR3 has 14 residues. Looked up from germline, CDR1 is MNHEY and CDR2 is SMNVEV (reference sequence).

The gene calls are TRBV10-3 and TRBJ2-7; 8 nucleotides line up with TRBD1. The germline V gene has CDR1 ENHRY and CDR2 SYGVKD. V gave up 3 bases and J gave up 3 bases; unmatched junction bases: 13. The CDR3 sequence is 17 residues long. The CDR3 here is CAISDITGGPLDYEQYF. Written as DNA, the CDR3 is TGTGCCATCAGTGATATAACAGGGGGACCCCTTGACTACGAGCAGTACTTC.

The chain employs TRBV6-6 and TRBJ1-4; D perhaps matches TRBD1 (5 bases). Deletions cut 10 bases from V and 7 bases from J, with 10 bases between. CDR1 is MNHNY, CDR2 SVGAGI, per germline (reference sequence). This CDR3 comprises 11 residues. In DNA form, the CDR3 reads TGTGCCATAAGGGGAGTTGAAAAACTGTTTTTT. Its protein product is CAIRGVEKLFF.

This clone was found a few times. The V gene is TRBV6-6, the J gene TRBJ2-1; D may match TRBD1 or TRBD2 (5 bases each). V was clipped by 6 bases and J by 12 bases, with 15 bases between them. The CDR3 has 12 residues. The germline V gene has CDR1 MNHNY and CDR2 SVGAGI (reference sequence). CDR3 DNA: TGTGCCAGCAGGGACCCAAATGGGGGGCAGTTCTTC. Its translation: CASRDPNGGQFF.

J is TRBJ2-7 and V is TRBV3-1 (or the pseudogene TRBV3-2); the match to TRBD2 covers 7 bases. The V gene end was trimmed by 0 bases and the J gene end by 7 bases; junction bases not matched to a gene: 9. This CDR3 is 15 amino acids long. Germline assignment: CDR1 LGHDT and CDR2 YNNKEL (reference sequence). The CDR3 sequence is CASSQDLAGAREQYF. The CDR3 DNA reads TGTGCCAGCAGCCAAGATCTTGCGGGAGCGAGAGAGCAGTACTTC.

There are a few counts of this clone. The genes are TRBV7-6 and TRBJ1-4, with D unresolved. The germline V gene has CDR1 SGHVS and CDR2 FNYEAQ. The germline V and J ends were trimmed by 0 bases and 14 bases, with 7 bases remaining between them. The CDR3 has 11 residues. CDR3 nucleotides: TGTGCCAGCAGCTTAGCAGGGAGGCTGTTTTTT. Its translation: CASSLAGRLFF.

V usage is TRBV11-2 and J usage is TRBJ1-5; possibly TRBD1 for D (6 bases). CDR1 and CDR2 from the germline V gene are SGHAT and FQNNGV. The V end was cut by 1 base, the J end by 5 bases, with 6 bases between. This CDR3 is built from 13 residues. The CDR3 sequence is CASSLGTDQPQHF. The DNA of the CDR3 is TGTGCCAGCAGCTTAGGGACAGATCAGCCCCAGCATTTT.

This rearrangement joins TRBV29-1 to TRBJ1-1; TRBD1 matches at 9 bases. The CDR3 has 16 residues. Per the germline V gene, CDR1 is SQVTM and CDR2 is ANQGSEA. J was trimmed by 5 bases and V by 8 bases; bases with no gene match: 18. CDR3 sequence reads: CSMGTGITTTGTEAFF. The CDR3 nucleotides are TGCAGCATGGGGACAGGGATTACAACCACCGGGACTGAAGCTTTCTTT.

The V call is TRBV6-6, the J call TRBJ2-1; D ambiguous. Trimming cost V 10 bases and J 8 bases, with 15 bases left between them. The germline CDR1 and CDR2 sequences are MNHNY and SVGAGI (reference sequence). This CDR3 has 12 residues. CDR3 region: CAILAVGYEQFF. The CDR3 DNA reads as TGTGCCATCTTGGCGGTGGGTTATGAGCAGTTCTTC.

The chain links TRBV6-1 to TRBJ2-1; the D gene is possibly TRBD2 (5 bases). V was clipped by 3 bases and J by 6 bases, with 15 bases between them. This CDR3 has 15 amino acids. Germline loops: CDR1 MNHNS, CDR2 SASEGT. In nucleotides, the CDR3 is TGTGCCAGCAGTGAGAGTCGGCTAGCCGGCAATGAGCAGTTCTTC. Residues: CASSESRLAGNEQFF.

DNA of the CDR3: TGTGCCAGCAGTTCATTGGGGATCACCGATACGCAGTATTTT. Its protein product is CASSSLGITDTQYF. The chain uses TRBV27 and TRBJ2-3, with D unclear. The germline V gene encodes CDR1 MNHEY and CDR2 SMNVEV (reference sequence). V lost 4 bases and J 6 bases, leaving 14 bases between the germline ends. CDR3 length: 14 amino acids.

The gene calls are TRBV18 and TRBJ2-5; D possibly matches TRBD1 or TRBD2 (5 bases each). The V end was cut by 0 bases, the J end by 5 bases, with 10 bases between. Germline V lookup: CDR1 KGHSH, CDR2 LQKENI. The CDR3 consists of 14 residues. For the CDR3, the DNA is TGTGCCAGCTCACCACCGCAGGGACGGGAGACCCAGTACTTC. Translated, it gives CASSPPQGRETQYF.

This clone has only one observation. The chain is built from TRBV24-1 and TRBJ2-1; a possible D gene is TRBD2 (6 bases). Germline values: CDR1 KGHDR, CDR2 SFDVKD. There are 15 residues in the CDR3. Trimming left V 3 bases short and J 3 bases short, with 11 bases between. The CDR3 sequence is CATSDALANYNEQFF. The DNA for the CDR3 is TGTGCCACCAGTGATGCCCTAGCGAACTACAATGAGCAGTTCTTC.

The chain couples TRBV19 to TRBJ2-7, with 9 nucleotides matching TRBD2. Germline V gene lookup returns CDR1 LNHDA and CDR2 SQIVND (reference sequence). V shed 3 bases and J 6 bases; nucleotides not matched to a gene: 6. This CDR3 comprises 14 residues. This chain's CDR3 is CASSIRGRVSEQYF. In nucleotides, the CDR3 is TGTGCCAGTAGTATCCGCGGGAGGGTGAGCGAGCAGTACTTC.

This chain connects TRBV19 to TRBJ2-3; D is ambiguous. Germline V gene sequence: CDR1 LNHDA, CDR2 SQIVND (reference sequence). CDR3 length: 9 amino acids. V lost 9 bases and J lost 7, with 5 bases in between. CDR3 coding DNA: TGTGCCAGACCCTATACGCAGTATTTT. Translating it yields CARPYTQYF.

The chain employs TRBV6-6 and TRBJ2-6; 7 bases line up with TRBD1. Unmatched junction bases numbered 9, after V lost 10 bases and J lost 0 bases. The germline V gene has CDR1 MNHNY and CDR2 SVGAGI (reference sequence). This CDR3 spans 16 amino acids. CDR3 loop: CAILGQAYSGANVLTF. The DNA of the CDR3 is TGTGCCATCCTTGGACAGGCCTACTCTGGGGCCAACGTCCTGACTTTC.

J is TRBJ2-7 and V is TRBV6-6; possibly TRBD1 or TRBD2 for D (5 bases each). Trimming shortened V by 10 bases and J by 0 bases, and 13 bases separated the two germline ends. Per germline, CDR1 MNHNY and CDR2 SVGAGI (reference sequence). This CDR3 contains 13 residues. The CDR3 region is CAIRVGSSYEQYF. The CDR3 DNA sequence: TGTGCCATCAGGGTGGGGAGCTCCTACGAGCAGTACTTC.

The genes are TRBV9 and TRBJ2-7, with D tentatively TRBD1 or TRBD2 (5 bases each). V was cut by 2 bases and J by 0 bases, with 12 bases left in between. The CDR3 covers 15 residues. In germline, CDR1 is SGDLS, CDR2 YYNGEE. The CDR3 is CASSVGTHPSYEQYF. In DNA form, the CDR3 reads TGTGCCAGCAGCGTGGGGACCCATCCCTCCTACGAGCAGTACTTC.

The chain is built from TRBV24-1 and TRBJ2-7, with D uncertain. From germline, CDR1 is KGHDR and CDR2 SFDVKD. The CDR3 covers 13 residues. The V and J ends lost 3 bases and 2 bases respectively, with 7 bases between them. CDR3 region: CATSDNTAYEQYF. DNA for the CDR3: TGTGCCACCAGTGATAATACAGCCTACGAGCAGTACTTC.

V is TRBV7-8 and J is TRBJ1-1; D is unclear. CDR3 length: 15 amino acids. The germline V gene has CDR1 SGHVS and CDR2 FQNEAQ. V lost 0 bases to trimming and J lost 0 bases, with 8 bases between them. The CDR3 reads CASSLAGNMNTEAFF. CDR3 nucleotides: TGTGCCAGCAGCTTAGCCGGCAATATGAACACTGAAGCTTTCTTT.

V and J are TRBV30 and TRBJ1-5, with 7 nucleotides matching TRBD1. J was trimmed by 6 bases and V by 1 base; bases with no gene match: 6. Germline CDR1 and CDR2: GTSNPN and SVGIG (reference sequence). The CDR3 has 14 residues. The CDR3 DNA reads TGTGCCTGGAGTGGACAGGGTACAGTTCAGCCCCAGCATTTT. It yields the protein CAWSGQGTVQPQHF.

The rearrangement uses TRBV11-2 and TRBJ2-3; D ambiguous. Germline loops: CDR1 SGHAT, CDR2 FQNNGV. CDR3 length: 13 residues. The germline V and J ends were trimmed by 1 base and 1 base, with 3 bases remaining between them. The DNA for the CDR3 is TGTGCCAGCAGCTTAGTTCGCACAGATACGCAGTATTTT. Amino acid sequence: CASSLVRTDTQYF. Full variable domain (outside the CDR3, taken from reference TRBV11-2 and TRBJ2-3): EAGVAQSPRYKIIEKRQSVAFWCNPISGHATLYWYQQILGQGPKLLIQFQNNGVVDDSQLPKDRFSAERLKGVDSTLKIQPAKLEDSAVYLCASSLVRTDTQYFGPGTRLTVL.

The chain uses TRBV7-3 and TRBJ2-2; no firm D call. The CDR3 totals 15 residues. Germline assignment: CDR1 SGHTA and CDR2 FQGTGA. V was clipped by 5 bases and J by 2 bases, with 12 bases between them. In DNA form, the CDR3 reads TGTGCCAGCAGCCCAAGTAACACTAACACCGGGGAGCTGTTTTTT. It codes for CASSPSNTNTGELFF.